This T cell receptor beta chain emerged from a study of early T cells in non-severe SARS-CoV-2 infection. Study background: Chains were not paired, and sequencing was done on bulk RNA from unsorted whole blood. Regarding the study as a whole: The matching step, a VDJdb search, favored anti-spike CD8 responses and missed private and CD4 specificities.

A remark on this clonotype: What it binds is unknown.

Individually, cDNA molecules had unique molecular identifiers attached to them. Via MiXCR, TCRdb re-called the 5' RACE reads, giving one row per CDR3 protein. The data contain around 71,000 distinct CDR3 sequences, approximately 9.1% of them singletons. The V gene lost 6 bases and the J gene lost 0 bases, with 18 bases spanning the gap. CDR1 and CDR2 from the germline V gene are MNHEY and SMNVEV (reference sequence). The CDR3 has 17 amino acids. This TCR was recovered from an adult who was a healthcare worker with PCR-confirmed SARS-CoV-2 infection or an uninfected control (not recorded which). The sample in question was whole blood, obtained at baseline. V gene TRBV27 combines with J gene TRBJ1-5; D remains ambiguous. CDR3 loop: CASSPTPARLSNQPQHF. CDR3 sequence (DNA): TGTGCCAGCAGCCCTACCCCCGCCAGGCTTAGCAATCAGCCCCAGCATTTT.